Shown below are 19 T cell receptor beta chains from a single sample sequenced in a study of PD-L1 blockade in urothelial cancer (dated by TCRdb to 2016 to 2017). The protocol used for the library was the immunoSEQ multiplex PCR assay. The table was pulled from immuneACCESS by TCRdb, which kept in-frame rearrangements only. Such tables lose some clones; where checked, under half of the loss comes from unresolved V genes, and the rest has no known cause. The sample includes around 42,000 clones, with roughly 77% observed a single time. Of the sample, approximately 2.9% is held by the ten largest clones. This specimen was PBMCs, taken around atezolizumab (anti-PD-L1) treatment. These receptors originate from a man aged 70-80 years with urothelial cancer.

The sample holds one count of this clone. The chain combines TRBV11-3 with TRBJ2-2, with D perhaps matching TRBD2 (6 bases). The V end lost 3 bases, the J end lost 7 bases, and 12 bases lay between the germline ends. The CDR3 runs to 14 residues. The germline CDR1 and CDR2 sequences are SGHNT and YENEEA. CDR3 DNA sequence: TGTGCCAGCAGCTTGGTACGGGAGAGCGGGGAGCTGTTTTTT. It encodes CASSLVRESGELFF.

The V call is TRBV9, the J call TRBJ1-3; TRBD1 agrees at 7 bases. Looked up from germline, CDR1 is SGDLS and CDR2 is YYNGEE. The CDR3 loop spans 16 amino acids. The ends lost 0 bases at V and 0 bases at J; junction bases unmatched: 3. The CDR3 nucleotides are TGTGCCAGCAGCGTAGCCGACAGGGCCTCTGGAAACACCATATATTTT. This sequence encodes CASSVADRASGNTIYF.

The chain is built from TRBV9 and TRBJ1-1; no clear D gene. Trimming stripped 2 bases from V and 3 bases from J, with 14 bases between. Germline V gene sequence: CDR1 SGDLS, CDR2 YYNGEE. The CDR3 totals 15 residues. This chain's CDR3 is CASSVGLGWDTEAFF. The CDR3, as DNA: TGTGCCAGCAGCGTGGGCCTTGGGTGGGACACTGAAGCTTTCTTT.

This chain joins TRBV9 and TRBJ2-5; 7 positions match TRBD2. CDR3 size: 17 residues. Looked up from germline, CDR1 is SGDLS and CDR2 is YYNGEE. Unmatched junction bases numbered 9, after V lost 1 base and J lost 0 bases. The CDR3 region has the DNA TGTGCCAGCAGCGTAAACCCTAGCGGAGAGTACCAAGAGACCCAGTACTTC. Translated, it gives CASSVNPSGEYQETQYF. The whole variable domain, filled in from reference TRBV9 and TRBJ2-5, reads DSGVTQTPKHLITATGQRVTLRCSPRSGDLSVYWYQQSLDQGLQFLIQYYNGEERAKGNILERFSAQQFPDLHSELNLSSLELGDSALYFCASSVNPSGEYQETQYFGPGTRLLVL.

The CDR3 nucleotides are TGTGCCAGCTCACATACGACTAGTGGAAATGAGCAGTTCTTC. This sequence encodes CASSHTTSGNEQFF. This chain uses TRBV18 with TRBJ2-1, with D maybe TRBD2 (6 bases). Trimming removed 4 bases at V and 7 bases at J, with 14 bases between. The CDR3 consists of 14 residues. Germline V CDR1 and CDR2: KGHSH, LQKENI.

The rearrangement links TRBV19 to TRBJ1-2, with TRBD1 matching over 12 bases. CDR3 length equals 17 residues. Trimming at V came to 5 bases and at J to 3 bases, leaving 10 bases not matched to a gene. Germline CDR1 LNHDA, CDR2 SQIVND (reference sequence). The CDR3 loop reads CASSPWGTGGADYGYTF. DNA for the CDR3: TGTGCCAGTAGTCCCTGGGGGACAGGGGGCGCGGACTATGGCTACACCTTC.

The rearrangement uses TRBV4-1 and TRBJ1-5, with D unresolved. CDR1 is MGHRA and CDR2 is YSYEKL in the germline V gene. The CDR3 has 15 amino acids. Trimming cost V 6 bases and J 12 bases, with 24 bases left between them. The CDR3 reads CASSQNGLAKWGQHF. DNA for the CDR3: TGCGCCAGCAGTCAGAACGGTCTAGCAAAATGGGGCCAGCATTTT.

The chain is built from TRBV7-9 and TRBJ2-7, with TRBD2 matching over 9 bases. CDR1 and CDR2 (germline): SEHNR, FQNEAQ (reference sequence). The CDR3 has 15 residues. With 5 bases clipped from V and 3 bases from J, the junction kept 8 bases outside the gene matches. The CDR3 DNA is TGTGCCAGCAGCCCTCCTAGCGGGACCTACTACGAGCAGTACTTC. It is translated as CASSPPSGTYYEQYF.

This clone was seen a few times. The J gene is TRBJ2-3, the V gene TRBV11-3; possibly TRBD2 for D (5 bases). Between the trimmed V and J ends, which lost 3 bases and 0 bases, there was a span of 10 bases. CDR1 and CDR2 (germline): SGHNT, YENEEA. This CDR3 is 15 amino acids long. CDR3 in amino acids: CASSFRRGSTDTQYF. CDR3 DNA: TGTGCCAGCAGCTTCCGCCGGGGAAGCACAGATACGCAGTATTTT.

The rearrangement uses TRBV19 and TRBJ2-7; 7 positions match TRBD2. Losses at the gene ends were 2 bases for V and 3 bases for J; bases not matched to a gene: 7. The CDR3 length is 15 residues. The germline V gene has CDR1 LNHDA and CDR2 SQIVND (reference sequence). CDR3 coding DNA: TGTGCCAGTAGTATACGACTAGCACCGCGCTACGAGCAGTACTTC. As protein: CASSIRLAPRYEQYF. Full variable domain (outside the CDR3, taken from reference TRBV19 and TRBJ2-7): DGGITQSPKYLFRKEGQNVTLSCEQNLNHDAMYWYRQDPGQGLRLIYYSQIVNDFQKGDIAEGYSVSREKKESFPLTVTSAQKNPTAFYLCASSIRLAPRYEQYFGPGTRLTVT.

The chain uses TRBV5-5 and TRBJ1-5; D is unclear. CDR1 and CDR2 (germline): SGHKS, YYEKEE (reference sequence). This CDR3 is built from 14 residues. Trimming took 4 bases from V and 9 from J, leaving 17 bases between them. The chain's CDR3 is CASSIRGSIRPQHF. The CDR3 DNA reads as TGTGCCAGCAGCATCCGGGGAAGCATCCGGCCCCAGCATTTT.

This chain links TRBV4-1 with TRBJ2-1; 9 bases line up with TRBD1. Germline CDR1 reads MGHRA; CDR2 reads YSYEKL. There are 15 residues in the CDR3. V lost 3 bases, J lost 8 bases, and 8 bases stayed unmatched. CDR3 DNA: TGCGCCAGCAGCCAGGCCGGGACAGGGTACGATGAGCAGTTCTTC. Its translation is CASSQAGTGYDEQFF.

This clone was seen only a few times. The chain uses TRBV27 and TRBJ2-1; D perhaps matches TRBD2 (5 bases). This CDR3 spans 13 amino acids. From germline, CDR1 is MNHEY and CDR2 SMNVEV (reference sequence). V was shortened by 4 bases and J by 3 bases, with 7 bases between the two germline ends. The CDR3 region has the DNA TGTGCCAGCAGTTCCCGGGACTACAATGAGCAGTTCTTC. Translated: CASSSRDYNEQFF.

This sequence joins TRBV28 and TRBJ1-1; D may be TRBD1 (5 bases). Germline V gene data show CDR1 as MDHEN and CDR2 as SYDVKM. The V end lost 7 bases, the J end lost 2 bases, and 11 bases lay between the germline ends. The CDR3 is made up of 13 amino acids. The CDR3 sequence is CASNRTPNTEAFF. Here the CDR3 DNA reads TGTGCCAGCAATAGGACACCTAACACTGAAGCTTTCTTT.

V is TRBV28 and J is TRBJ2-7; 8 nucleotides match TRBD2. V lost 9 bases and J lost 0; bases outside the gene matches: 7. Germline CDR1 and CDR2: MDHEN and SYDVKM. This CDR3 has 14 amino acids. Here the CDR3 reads CASRASGSSYEQYF. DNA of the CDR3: TGTGCCAGTAGGGCCAGCGGGAGCTCCTACGAGCAGTACTTC.

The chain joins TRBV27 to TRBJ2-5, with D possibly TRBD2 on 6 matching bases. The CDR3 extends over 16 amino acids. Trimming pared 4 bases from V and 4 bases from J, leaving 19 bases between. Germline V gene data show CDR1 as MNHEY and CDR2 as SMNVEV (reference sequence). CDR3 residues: CASSSTRERGRETQYF. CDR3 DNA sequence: TGTGCCAGCAGTTCTACCCGGGAGAGGGGCCGAGAGACCCAGTACTTC.

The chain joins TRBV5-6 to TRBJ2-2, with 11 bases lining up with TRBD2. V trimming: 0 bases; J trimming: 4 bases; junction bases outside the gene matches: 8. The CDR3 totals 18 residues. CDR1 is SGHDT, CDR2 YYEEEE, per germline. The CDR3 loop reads CASSLGPSGRRGTGELFF. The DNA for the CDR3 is TGTGCCAGCAGCTTGGGGCCTAGCGGGAGGCGGGGCACCGGGGAGCTGTTTTTT. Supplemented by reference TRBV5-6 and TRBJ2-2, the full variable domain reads DAGVTQSPTHLIKTRGQQVTLRCSPKSGHDTVSWYQQALGQGPQFIFQYYEEEERQRGNFPDRFSGHQFPNYSSELNVNALLLGDSALYLCASSLGPSGRRGTGELFFGEGSRLTVL.

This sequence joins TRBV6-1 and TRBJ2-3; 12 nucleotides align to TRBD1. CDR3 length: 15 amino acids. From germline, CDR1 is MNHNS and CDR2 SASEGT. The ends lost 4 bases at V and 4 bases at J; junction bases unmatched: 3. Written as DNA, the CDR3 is TGTGCCAGCAGTGCCGGGACAGGGGGCGCAGATACGCAGTATTTT. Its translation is CASSAGTGGADTQYF.

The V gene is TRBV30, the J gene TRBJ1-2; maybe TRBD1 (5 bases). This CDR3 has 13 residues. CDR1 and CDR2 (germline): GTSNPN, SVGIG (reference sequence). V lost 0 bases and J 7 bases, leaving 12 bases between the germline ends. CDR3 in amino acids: CAWSVQVWGGYTF. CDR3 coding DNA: TGTGCCTGGAGTGTACAGGTTTGGGGTGGCTACACCTTC. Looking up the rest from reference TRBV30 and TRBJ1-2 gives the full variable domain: SQTIHQWPATLVQPVGSPLSLECTVEGTSNPNLYWYRQAAGRGLQLLFYSVGIGQISSEVPQNLSASRPQDRQFILSSKKLLLSDSGFYLCAWSVQVWGGYTFGSGTRLTVV.